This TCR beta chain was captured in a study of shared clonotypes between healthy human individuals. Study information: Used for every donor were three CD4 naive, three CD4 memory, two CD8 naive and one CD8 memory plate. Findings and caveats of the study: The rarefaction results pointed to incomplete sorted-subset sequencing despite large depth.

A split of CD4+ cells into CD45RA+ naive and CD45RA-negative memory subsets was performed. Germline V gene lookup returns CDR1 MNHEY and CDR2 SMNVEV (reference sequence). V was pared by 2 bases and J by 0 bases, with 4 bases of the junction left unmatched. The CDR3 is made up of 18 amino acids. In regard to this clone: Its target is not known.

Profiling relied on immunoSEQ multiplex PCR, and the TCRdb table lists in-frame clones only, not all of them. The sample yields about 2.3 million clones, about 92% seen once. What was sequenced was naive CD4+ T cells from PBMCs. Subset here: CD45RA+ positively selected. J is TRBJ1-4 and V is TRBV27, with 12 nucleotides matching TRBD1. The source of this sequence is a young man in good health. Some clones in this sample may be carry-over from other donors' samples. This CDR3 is CASSLTGQGAATNEKLFF. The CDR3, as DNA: TGTGCCAGCAGTTTAACGGGACAGGGGGCCGCAACTAATGAAAAACTGTTTTTT.